Presented here are 27 T cell receptor beta chains from one specimen sequenced in a study of CD8 T cells in Susac syndrome. RNA in amounts of about 0.45 to 1 ug was reverse transcribed with random hexamers. Using its own MiXCR run on the immunoSEQ multiplex PCR reads, TCRdb lists one record per CDR3 protein. The sample includes some 260,000 distinct CDR3 sequences, over 85% of them seen just once. Material for sequencing was CD4+ T cells from PBMCs. These receptors originate from a human donor with multiple sclerosis.

This clonotype was seen a few times. V and J are TRBV6-1 and TRBJ1-1; 9 nucleotides match TRBD1. The length of the CDR3 is 14 residues. Germline lookup yields CDR1 MNHNS and CDR2 SASEGT. Germline trimming cut 6 bases from V and 1 base from J; bases unmatched to any gene: 3. This CDR3 reads CASRGTGRNTEAFF. DNA for the CDR3: TGTGCCAGCAGGGGGACAGGGCGGAACACTGAAGCTTTCTTT.

This clonotype was recorded only once. V is TRBV30 and J is TRBJ1-1; 9 bases match TRBD1. There are 16 residues in the CDR3. Looked up from germline, CDR1 is GTSNPN and CDR2 is SVGIG (reference sequence). V shed 2 bases and J 3 bases; nucleotides not matched to a gene: 10. CDR3 in DNA: TGTGCCTGGAGTCGCCGGGACAGGGTTATCGACACTGAAGCTTTCTTT. This gives the protein CAWSRRDRVIDTEAFF.

The V and J genes are TRBV7-9 and TRBJ2-2, with a possible D match to TRBD2 (5 bases). Germline-derived CDR1 and CDR2 are SEHNR and FQNEAQ (reference sequence). Between the trimmed V and J ends, which lost 6 bases and 0 bases, there was a span of 20 bases. This CDR3 is 18 amino acids long. The CDR3 loop is CASSRMGLAAANTGELFF. CDR3 nucleotides: TGTGCCAGCAGTAGGATGGGCCTAGCAGCCGCGAACACCGGGGAGCTGTTTTTT.

The chain couples TRBV24-1 to TRBJ2-4; D unresolved. This CDR3 has 12 amino acids. CDR1 and CDR2 (germline): KGHDR, SFDVKD. The ends were cut back, 5 bases at V and 8 bases at J, with 9 bases in the middle. This CDR3 is CATSGGTDIQYF. CDR3 nucleotide sequence: TGTGCCACCAGTGGGGGTACAGACATTCAGTACTTC.

This chain links TRBV6-5 with TRBJ2-7; D remains ambiguous. The ends were cut back, 0 bases at V and 0 bases at J, with 6 bases in the middle. The germline gives CDR1 MNHEY, CDR2 SVGAGI. The CDR3 has 14 residues. CDR3 in amino acids: CASSYSTLSYEQYF. CDR3 nucleotide sequence: TGTGCCAGCAGTTACTCCACACTCTCCTACGAGCAGTACTTC.

This rearrangement joins TRBV5-1 to TRBJ1-2, with TRBD1 matching 10 bases. This CDR3 has 13 residues. The J segment lost 7 bases and the V segment lost 4 bases, leaving 4 bases of the junction unmatched. In germline, CDR1 is SGHRS, CDR2 YFSETQ. This CDR3 is CASSPDRGSGYTF. CDR3 coding DNA: TGCGCCAGCAGCCCGGACAGGGGGTCTGGCTACACCTTC.

V and J are TRBV5-1 and TRBJ2-5; the D is unclear. In germline, CDR1 is SGHRS, CDR2 YFSETQ. The V and J ends lost 4 bases and 5 bases respectively, with 12 bases between them. The CDR3 is 13 residues long. CDR3: CASSPDGRETQYF. DNA for the CDR3: TGCGCCAGCAGCCCGGACGGGCGTGAGACCCAGTACTTC.

This clonotype was seen just once. This chain links TRBV11-2 with TRBJ1-6, with TRBD1 as a possible D gene (6 bases). Germline V gives CDR1 SGHAT, CDR2 FQNNGV. V lost 0 bases to trimming and J lost 8 bases, with 11 bases between them. This CDR3 region has 15 residues. The CDR3 coding sequence is TGTGCCAGCAGCTTAGATTGGGGGGCTGATTCACCCCTCCACTTT. This codes for CASSLDWGADSPLHF. Full variable domain (rest looked up from reference TRBV11-2 and TRBJ1-6): EAGVAQSPRYKIIEKRQSVAFWCNPISGHATLYWYQQILGQGPKLLIQFQNNGVVDDSQLPKDRFSAERLKGVDSTLKIQPAKLEDSAVYLCASSLDWGADSPLHFGNGTRLTVT.

CDR3 amino acids: CASSYRGAPGSYGYTF. In DNA form, the CDR3 reads TGTGCCAGCAGTTATCGCGGAGCCCCAGGTTCCTATGGCTACACCTTC. The chain carries TRBV11-2 and TRBJ1-2; no firm D call. V gave up 6 bases and J gave up 4 bases, with 21 bases separating them. Per germline, CDR1 SGHAT and CDR2 FQNNGV. The CDR3 covers 16 residues.

The chain carries TRBV20-1 and TRBJ2-2; D possibly corresponds to TRBD2 (7 bases). The CDR3 totals 13 residues. Germline V CDR1 and CDR2: DFQATT, SNEGSKA (reference sequence). V lost 5 bases, J lost 7 bases, and 14 bases lay in between. The CDR3 bases are TGCAGTGCTCCGGCGGGGGCGGGCGGGGAGCTGTTTTTT. This gives the protein CSAPAGAGGELFF.

This clonotype was seen more than once but under ten times. This chain joins TRBV5-1 and TRBJ2-5, with 8 bases identical to TRBD2. The CDR3 has 15 amino acids. The V gene's germline CDR1 is SGHRS and CDR2 YFSETQ. Trimming removed 2 bases from V and 5 bases from J; junction bases left unmatched: 8. CDR3: CASSFGGGRRETQYF. The CDR3 nucleotides are TGCGCCAGCAGCTTCGGCGGGGGGCGTCGGGAGACCCAGTACTTC.

The chain carries TRBV6-5 and TRBJ1-4, with TRBD1 as a possible D gene (5 bases). The V gene's germline CDR1 is MNHEY and CDR2 SVGAGI. The V end was cut by 0 bases, the J end by 8 bases, with 13 bases between. The CDR3 loop spans 15 amino acids. DNA for the CDR3: TGTGCCAGCAGTTACTCGGGGGGGGACGCAGAAAAACTGTTTTTT. Its translation is CASSYSGGDAEKLFF.

This chain uses TRBV11-1 with TRBJ2-1, with 9 bases identical to TRBD1. Unmatched junction bases numbered 10, after V lost 4 bases and J lost 6 bases. The CDR3 length is 16 residues. Germline assignment: CDR1 SGHAT and CDR2 FQDESV (reference sequence). In DNA, the CDR3 is TGTGCCAGCAGCTCGGGACCCGGACAGGGGACCAATGAGCAGTTCTTC. Its translation: CASSSGPGQGTNEQFF. Full variable domain (outside the CDR3, taken from reference TRBV11-1 and TRBJ2-1): EAEVAQSPRYKITEKSQAVAFWCDPISGHATLYWYRQILGQGPELLVQFQDESVVDDSQLPKDRFSAERLKGVDSTLKIQPAELGDSAMYLCASSSGPGQGTNEQFFGPGTRLTVL.

J is TRBJ2-7 and V is TRBV4-1; TRBD2 matches 9 bases. Germline CDR1 MGHRA, CDR2 YSYEKL. The CDR3 runs 17 residues. V lost 3 bases, J lost 3 bases, and 12 bases stayed unmatched. The CDR3 coding sequence is TGCGCCAGCAGCCATCAAAGGGGAGCGGGGGGAAACTACGAGCAGTACTTC. Protein: CASSHQRGAGGNYEQYF.

V is TRBV18 and J is TRBJ2-7; D possibly corresponds to TRBD2 (5 bases). CDR1 is KGHSH, CDR2 LQKENI, per germline. This CDR3 is built from 14 residues. The ends were cut back, 6 bases at V and 6 bases at J, with 18 bases in the middle. DNA for the CDR3: TGTGCCAGCTCTCGGGAAAGTCTATTCTCCGAGCAGTACGTC. This encodes CASSRESLFSEQYV.

This rearrangement joins TRBV6-1 to TRBJ1-4; no definite D call. Germline lookup yields CDR1 MNHNS and CDR2 SASEGT. CDR3 length: 12 residues. V was clipped by 6 bases and J by 7 bases, with 9 bases between them. The CDR3 DNA follows: TGTGCCAGCAGCGGAACGGGTGAAAAACTGTTTTTT. This encodes CASSGTGEKLFF.

This clonotype was detected once. Written as DNA, the CDR3 is TGCGCCAGCAGCTTGTCGGGACAGGGGAGCGATTCACCCCTCCACTTT. It encodes CASSLSGQGSDSPLHF. The V gene is TRBV5-1, the J gene TRBJ1-6, with 10 bases identical to TRBD1. CDR3 size: 16 residues. The trim removed 1 base at V and 8 bases at J, leaving 6 bases unmatched. The germline V gene has CDR1 SGHRS and CDR2 YFSETQ.

This clonotype was observed a single time. The CDR3 DNA follows: TGTGCCTGGACGGCGGGGGCGGGTGGCTACACCTTC. Amino acids: CAWTAGAGGYTF. The chain couples TRBV30 to TRBJ1-2; D is perhaps TRBD1 (6 bases). V was trimmed by 4 bases and J by 7 bases, leaving 13 bases between them. CDR1 is GTSNPN and CDR2 is SVGIG in the germline V gene (reference sequence). This CDR3 has 12 residues. Looking up the rest from reference TRBV30 and TRBJ1-2 gives the full variable domain: SQTIHQWPATLVQPVGSPLSLECTVEGTSNPNLYWYRQAAGRGLQLLFYSVGIGQISSEVPQNLSASRPQDRQFILSSKKLLLSDSGFYLCAWTAGAGGYTFGSGTRLTVV.

The chain joins TRBV20-1 to TRBJ2-7; 9 bases are shared with TRBD2. J was trimmed by 2 bases and V by 8 bases; bases with no gene match: 13. Germline V CDR1 and CDR2: DFQATT, SNEGSKA (reference sequence). The CDR3 spans 15 residues. The CDR3 DNA is TGCAGTTCAGCTCCGGGGCTAGCGGGGACCTACGAGCAGTACTTC. Translated: CSSAPGLAGTYEQYF.

The genes are TRBV29-1 and TRBJ2-7; D may be TRBD1 (6 bases). Trimming left V 4 bases short and J 0 bases short, with 13 bases between. The CDR3 totals 14 residues. Germline V gives CDR1 SQVTM, CDR2 ANQGSEA. The CDR3 DNA follows: TGCAGCGTTGCGGGGACACCGGGCTCCTACGAGCAGTACTTC. It translates to CSVAGTPGSYEQYF.

This chain's CDR3 is CSAPPRASGRESRQYF. The CDR3 DNA sequence: TGCAGTGCTCCTCCCAGGGCTAGCGGGAGGGAATCAAGGCAGTATTTT. The rearrangement joins TRBV20-1 to TRBJ2-3; 12 positions match TRBD2. V lost 5 bases and J lost 11; bases outside the gene matches: 17. This CDR3 has 16 amino acids. The germline gives CDR1 DFQATT, CDR2 SNEGSKA (reference sequence).

This chain uses TRBV30 with TRBJ2-5; 7 bases agree with TRBD2. V was pared by 4 bases and J by 2 bases, with 1 base of the junction left unmatched. The CDR3 is 12 residues long. The germline V gene has CDR1 GTSNPN and CDR2 SVGIG (reference sequence). CDR3 in amino acids: CAWTSGQETQYF. In nucleotides, the CDR3 is TGTGCCTGGACTAGCGGACAAGAGACCCAGTACTTC.

The chain has TRBV6-6 and TRBJ2-1; 11 bases are a match to TRBD2. This CDR3 comprises 15 residues. The V gene's germline CDR1 is MNHNY and CDR2 SVGAGI (reference sequence). J gave up 5 bases and V 6 bases, and 6 bases lay outside the gene matches. Here the CDR3 DNA reads TGTGCCAGCAGCCGACCGACTAGCGGGGACAATGAGCAGTTCTTC. Protein: CASSRPTSGDNEQFF.

This chain uses TRBV30 with TRBJ2-2, with D perhaps matching TRBD1 (5 bases). Germline lookup yields CDR1 GTSNPN and CDR2 SVGIG (reference sequence). This CDR3 comprises 14 residues. Trimming pared 1 base from V and 2 bases from J, leaving 8 bases between. This CDR3 reads CAWSGDSNTGELFF. The CDR3 nucleotides read TGTGCCTGGAGTGGCGACAGCAACACCGGGGAGCTGTTTTTT.

The rearrangement links TRBV5-4 to TRBJ2-3; D call uncertain. The CDR3 contains 13 residues. Trimming stripped 2 bases from V and 6 bases from J, with 10 bases between. CDR1 and CDR2 from the germline V gene are SGHNT and YYREEE (reference sequence). The CDR3 coding sequence is TGTGCCAGCAGCTTATCGATGCGGGATACGCAGTATTTT. This translates into CASSLSMRDTQYF.

The chain recombines TRBV28 with TRBJ1-4; 9 bases are shared with TRBD1. CDR1 MDHEN and CDR2 SYDVKM come from the germline V gene. The CDR3 covers 15 residues. The V gene end was trimmed by 5 bases and the J gene end by 7 bases; junction bases not matched to a gene: 8. The CDR3 sequence is CASSNEQGAREKLFF. In nucleotides, the CDR3 is TGTGCCAGCAGTAACGAACAGGGGGCGCGTGAAAAACTGTTTTTT.

The chain combines TRBV5-6 with TRBJ2-2; 7 bases match TRBD1. Germline CDR1 is SGHDT and CDR2 is YYEEEE. The CDR3 length is 16 residues. V lost 1 base and J lost 4; bases outside the gene matches: 7. Here the CDR3 reads CASSLTGQPSTGELFF. The CDR3, as DNA: TGTGCCAGCAGCTTGACGGGACAGCCTAGCACCGGGGAGCTGTTTTTT.